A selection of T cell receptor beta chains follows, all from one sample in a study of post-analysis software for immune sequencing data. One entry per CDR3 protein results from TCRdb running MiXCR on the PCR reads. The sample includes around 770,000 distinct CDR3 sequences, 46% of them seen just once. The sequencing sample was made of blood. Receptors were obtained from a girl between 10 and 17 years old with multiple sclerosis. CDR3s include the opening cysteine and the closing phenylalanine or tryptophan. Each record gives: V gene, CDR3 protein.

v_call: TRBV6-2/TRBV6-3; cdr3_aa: CASRLRGTTDQPQHF
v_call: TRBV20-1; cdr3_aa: CSGVQLSNYGYTF
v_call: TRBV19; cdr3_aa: CASSRLGNSGANVLTF
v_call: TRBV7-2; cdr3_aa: CASSLEGSVNYEQYF
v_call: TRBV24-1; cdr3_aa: CATSEPYSGRGYNEQFF
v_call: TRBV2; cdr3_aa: CATTRTSGHTDTQYF
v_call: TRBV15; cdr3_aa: CATSRVGGTGRMSNTEAFF
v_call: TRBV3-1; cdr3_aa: CASSQDGQGHYNEQFF
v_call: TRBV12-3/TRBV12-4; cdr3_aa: CASGLLGLAEETQYF
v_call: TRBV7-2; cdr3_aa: CASSGGNVRRYGYTF
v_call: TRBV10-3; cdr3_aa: CAISGTGTDTQYF
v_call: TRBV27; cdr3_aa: CASTLRQNNEQFF
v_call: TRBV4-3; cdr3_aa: CASSQRKGPANEQFF
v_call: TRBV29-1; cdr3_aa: CSVEAGQGYYEQYF
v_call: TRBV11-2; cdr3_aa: CASSSQHRENYGYTF
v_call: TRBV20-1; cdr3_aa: CSAGTSGRGYEQFF
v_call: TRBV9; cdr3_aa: CASSVEGGLNTEAFF
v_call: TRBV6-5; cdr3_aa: CASSTLASGTYEQYF
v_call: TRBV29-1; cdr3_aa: CSASGTSGQNEQFF
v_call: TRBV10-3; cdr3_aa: CAISELGTVASGNTIYF
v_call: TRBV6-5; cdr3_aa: CASSAAPFSAYEQYF
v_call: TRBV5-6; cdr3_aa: CASSPIPSGTVGGAFF